This T cell receptor beta chain was documented in a study of T cells expressing NK-cell markers (dated by TCRdb to about 2020). Notes on the research overall: TCR beta-chain repertoires were profiled in sorted CD3+CD56+NKG2C+, CD3+CD56+NKG2C- and CD3+CD56-NKG2C+ T-cell subsets from roughly eight donors. Seven of the eight sequenced donors were HCMV-seropositive and one was HCMV-seronegative. All eight donors whose samples were sequenced were randomly selected healthy volunteers, three of them men and five women. Libraries were sequenced as 2 x 150 bp reads on Illumina HiSeq 2000/2500, MiSeq or NextSeq.

From cysteine to phenylalanine, the CDR3 is 17 amino acids long. No DNA is listed. The germline V gene encodes CDR1 LGHNA and CDR2 YSLEER. HCMV serostatus was determined by detecting HCMV-specific IgG in serum with a commercial ELISA kit. Peripheral blood mononuclear cells were isolated from blood by Ficoll density gradient centrifugation. TCRdb lists the instrument as Illumina HiSeq 2000. The TCR beta cDNA libraries were made using 5'RACE template switching, a step that added both a universal primer site and unique molecular identifiers. cDNA synthesis was primed from the TCR beta constant segment and was followed by two successive PCR amplification steps. For the original study's pipeline: Reads were demultiplexed and grouped by UMI with MIGEC, and clonotypes were assembled and quantified with MiTCR. Only TCR cDNA sequences supported by at least two reads were kept to exclude erroneous sequences. The tcR package was used for downstream repertoire analysis, and clonotypes were matched across fractions by CDR3 nucleotide sequence plus V segment. Antigen specificity was annotated against VDJdb with VDJmatch, allowing one amino acid substitution in CDR3. Through TCRdb reprocessing, the reads give one entry per CDR3 protein sequence; DNA is omitted. None of the V and J calls come from the authors' own analysis; TCRdb made them. The sample table gives some 150,000 distinct CDR3 sequences. 12% of the sample rests with the top ten.

The research as a whole found: Those dominant clonotypes were again the most abundant among CD3+CD56-NKG2C+ cells in four donors, at about 25-65%. It remained unclear whether the expanded NKG2C-expressing T cell clones were specific for HCMV antigens. In roughly 6 donors, the dominant CD3+CD56+NKG2C+ clonotypes were found to rank among the top 10 CD8+ clonotypes and to make up roughly 1.0-7.5% of CD8+ T cells.

Points on this clonotype: Its antigen target is currently unknown.

The rearrangement joined TRBV4-3 to TRBJ2-1; TCRdb returns TRBD2, unconfirmable since there is no DNA. This TCR derives from a young man in good health. Donor details come from another sample of the same person, matched by shared clones. The specimen was blood T cells: a sorted CD56 or NKG2C T cell subset, CD4+ or CD8+ T cells, or bulk PBMC T cells (not recorded which). CDR3 loop: CASSQDGGLAGDNEQFF.